This TCR beta chain was found in a study of PD-1 blockade in classical Hodgkin lymphoma (dated by TCRdb to the early 2020s). Broadly, across the study: Nivolumab dosing was 3 mg/kg intravenously every 2 weeks, continuing until either disease progression or unacceptable toxicity. The study used TCR beta sequencing and CyTOF to define a peripheral blood immune signature of response to PD-1 blockade in classical Hodgkin lymphoma.

What this sample's time point label stands for: cycle 4 day 1 (C4D1), after less than 7 weeks of nivolumab. All trial patients had relapsed after autologous stem cell transplantation, with cohorts A, B and C differing in prior brentuximab vedotin exposure. Magnetic negative selection with a Miltenyi CD4+ T cell isolation kit was used to purify CD4+ T cells from thawed PBMCs. A total of over 50 patients with relapsed/refractory classical Hodgkin lymphoma made up the trial cohort, and each patient's best overall response was complete response, partial response or progressive disease. In the multi-cohort phase II CheckMate 205 trial, trial patients received single-agent nivolumab. An independent review committee assessed best overall response by applying the 2007 International Working Group response criteria. Trial PBMCs were collected just before the start of nivolumab (C1D1) and during therapy at cycle 2 day 1 and cycle 4 day 1. After peripheral blood was drawn into 8 mL Vacutainer Cell Preparation Tubes, PBMCs were isolated by centrifugation and then cryopreserved. Purified CD4+ and CD8+ fractions were prepared only for cases in which an additional PBMC sample was available. Magnetically labelled cells were removed on LS columns in a quadroMACS separator, and the flow-through was collected as the purified fraction.

This clone was picked up one time. Its antigen has not been determined. Base qualities are not at hand, and no much larger clone is one base apart. CDR1 and CDR2 (MDHEN, SYDVKM) derive from the germline V gene. From the cysteine through the phenylalanine, the CDR3 covers 14 amino acids. The sequence is cut down to CDR3 DNA, 42 bases in frame from base 1. Deletion took 6 bases off V and 2 bases off J, with a span of 12 bases between the germline ends. General study outcomes and caveats: Patients starting nivolumab less than 1 year after ASCT had lower diversity and were excluded from later analyses to avoid confounding by immune reconstitution. A significant rise by C4D1 was seen in CD4+ but not CD8+ TCR diversity (p=0.0027 vs p=0.16), with the rise being most apparent in complete responders (p=0.02). Newly diagnosed patients were reported to have lower baseline TCR diversity than healthy donors, and relapsed/refractory patients were reported to have lower baseline TCR diversity still. Trial patients with a complete response had baseline diversity similar to that of newly diagnosed patients, while partial responders and progressors had significantly lower diversity. Only a single clinical trial cohort was studied, and what caused the repertoire differences, possibly disease activity or prior therapy, remained undefined.

Genomic DNA was isolated using the Qiagen DNeasy kit from unsorted PBMCs as well as from negatively selected CD4+ and CD8+ fractions. Amplification of TCR beta CDR3 regions was done by immunoSEQ multiplex PCR with primers that anneal to V and J segments. A synthetic immune receptor repertoire was used to minimize amplification bias, and any residual bias was removed computationally once sequencing was done. In the authors' own workflow: Repertoire diversity was quantified as the Shannon entropy index using custom Python scripts. The unsorted, CD4+ and CD8+ repertoires were each analyzed separately, with the exception of combined analyses, where CD4+ and CD8+ sequences were merged in silico. Clonal expansion was defined as at least a 2-fold frequency increase after treatment relative to C1D1, with a pseudocount of 0.5 for undetected baseline clones. Clones with 0 or 1 copy at C1D1 were defined as singleton clones, while clones with 2 or more copies were defined as non-singleton clones. Clones expanded in unsorted samples were assigned a CD4+, CD8+ or unknown annotation through matching of protein sequences in sorted samples from the same patient. Wilcoxon tests on paired samples were used to test diversity changes from C1D1 to C4D1. The table was pulled from immuneACCESS by TCRdb, which kept in-frame rearrangements only. Such tables lose some clones; where checked, under half of the loss comes from unresolved V genes, and the rest has no known cause. That table furnishes V, J and clone size, whereas the DNA furnished D and trimming. The sample table holds around 37,000 clones, of which about 94% were seen once. Of the sample, roughly 0.3% is held by the ten largest clones.

This TCR came from a human donor with classical Hodgkin lymphoma. The rearranged segments are TRBV28 and TRBJ2-3, with no D gene named confidently. The specimen was CD4+ T cells from blood, collected before the fourth cycle of nivolumab. The DNA sequence is as follows: TGTGCCAGCAGCCTTGGGCCGCTCACAGATACGCAGTATTTT. Protein translation: CASSLGPLTDTQYF. Beyond the CDR3, the reference TRBV28 and TRBJ2-3 genes provide the residues; the full variable domain reads: DVKVTQSSRYLVKRTGEKVFLECVQDMDHENMFWYRQDPGLGLRLIYFSYDVKMKEKGDIPEGYSVSREKKERFSLILESASTNQTSMYLCASSLGPLTDTQYFGPGTRLTVL.